Listed below are T cell receptor beta chains from one sample, sequenced in a study of blood T cell repertoires in COVID-19. Assay: immunoSEQ multiplex PCR; the TCRdb copy retains only in-frame clones and omits some. The profile covers 100,000 to 150,000 clones, with 60% to 80% appearing a single time and 6% taken by the ten largest. The sequenced sample was peripheral blood. These receptors were taken from an elderly man with COVID-19, enrolled during active disease. CDR3s include the opening cysteine and the closing phenylalanine or tryptophan. The D gene is left open where the match is weak. Only part of the rows carry a size: once, few, many, or a class if the clone is expanded.

D	size	V	J	DNA	CDR3
TRBD2	-	TRBV6-6	TRBJ2-7	TGTGCCAGCAGTTACTCGGAGGCAGGGAGGGCCTACGAGCAGTACTTC	CASSYSEAGRAYEQYF
TRBD2	once	TRBV5-1	TRBJ2-2	TGCGCCAGCGGGAGCCTAGCGGGAGCCGGGGAGCTGTTTTTT	CASGSLAGAGELFF
TRBD2	-	TRBV5-6	TRBJ2-1	TGTGCCAGCAGCCCCCGGACTAGCGGTTACAATGAGCAGTTCTTC	CASSPRTSGYNEQFF
-	few	TRBV3-1/TRBV3-2	TRBJ2-1	TGTGCCAGCCGATTCGCCAGAAGCTCCTACAATGAGCAGTTCTTC	CASRFARSSYNEQFF
TRBD1	-	TRBV29-1	TRBJ2-3	TGCAGTGCGTGGGGGACAGGAAACACAGATACGCAGTATTTT	CSAWGTGNTDTQYF
TRBD2	-	TRBV6-2/TRBV6-3	TRBJ2-5	TGTGCCAGCAGTTACAGGTCTAGCGGTCAAGAGACCCAGTACTTC	CASSYRSSGQETQYF
-	few	TRBV27	TRBJ2-1	TGTGCCAGCAGTTTAGAAGGCGCAGCGGCGAGCTCCTACAATGAGCAGTTCTTC	CASSLEGAAASSYNEQFF
TRBD2	-	TRBV19	TRBJ2-3	TGTGCCAGTACCGCTCTGGGTAGCGGGAGCACAGATACGCAGTATTTT	CASTALGSGSTDTQYF
TRBD2	-	TRBV6-2/TRBV6-3	TRBJ2-7	TGTGCCAGCAGTTGGGGGGGGAGTAGGTACGAGCAGTACTTC	CASSWGGSRYEQYF
TRBD1	-	TRBV29-1	TRBJ2-3	TGCAGCTTCGGGACAGGGAGGTCAGATACGCAGTATTTT	CSFGTGRSDTQYF
-	-	TRBV5-1	TRBJ2-3	TGCGCCAGCAGCTTAGGGACTGCGGGGGATACGCAGTATTTT	CASSLGTAGDTQYF
TRBD2	once	TRBV10-2	TRBJ2-1	TGCGCCAGCAGCCAGGGACTAGCGGGAGTAAATGAGCAGTTCTTC	CASSQGLAGVNEQFF
-	-	TRBV10-3	TRBJ2-1	TGTGCCATCAGTGAGAGAAATGCGGATAAGCAGTTCTTC	CAISERNADKQFF
TRBD1	-	TRBV19	TRBJ1-5	TGTGCCAGTAGTCCTTGGACAGGGTTTAGCAATCAGCCCCAGCATTTT	CASSPWTGFSNQPQHF
-	-	TRBV7-9	TRBJ2-7	TGTGCCAGCAGCAGAACAGGGTTGAGAGACTACGAGCAGTACTTC	CASSRTGLRDYEQYF
-	-	TRBV6-2/TRBV6-3	TRBJ2-1	TGTGCCAGCAGTTACTCCGTCCCTCTCTCCTACAATGAGCAGTTCTTC	CASSYSVPLSYNEQFF
TRBD2	once	TRBV19	TRBJ2-7	TGTGCCAGTAGTATGGGACTAGCGGGAGTCCCGTACTTC	CASSMGLAGVPYF
TRBD2	few	TRBV4-1	TRBJ2-7	TGCGCCAGCAGCCAAGCGAATCTAGCGGGAGAGCGCGAGCAGTACTTC	CASSQANLAGEREQYF
TRBD1	-	TRBV27	TRBJ1-6	TGTGCCACCGCCGGACAGGGAGGGAATTCACCCCTCCACTTT	CATAGQGGNSPLHF
TRBD1	-	TRBV18	TRBJ1-1	TGTGCCAGCTCCCCCGGGACAGACACTGAAGCTTTCTTT	CASSPGTDTEAFF
TRBD1	-	TRBV19	TRBJ2-5	TGTGCCAGTAGTACGACAGGGCACACACCCCAAGAGACCCAGTACTTC	CASSTTGHTPQETQYF
-	-	TRBV28	TRBJ2-6	TGTGCCAGCAGTATGCAGGGCTTCTCTGGGGCCAACGTCCTGACTTTC	CASSMQGFSGANVLTF
-	-	TRBV24-1	TRBJ2-5	TGTGCCACCAGTCGGTCGGGATCCCGGGAGACCCAGTACTTC	CATSRSGSRETQYF
TRBD1	-	TRBV7-3	TRBJ1-4	TGTGCCAGCGCACAGGGGGAAGGTGAAAAACTGTTTTTT	CASAQGEGEKLFF
-	-	TRBV30	TRBJ2-5	TGTGCCTGGAGTCGGTTAGCGGTACCCCAAGAGACCCAGTACTTC	CAWSRLAVPQETQYF
TRBD2	-	TRBV2	TRBJ2-1	TGTGCCAGCTTGGCGGTGGGCGGGAGGGCCGGTAGAGAGCAGTTCTTC	CASLAVGGRAGREQFF
TRBD2	-	TRBV10-3	TRBJ2-7	TGTGCCATCAGTGGTCTAGCGGGACCTGGAGGAGAGCAGTACTTC	CAISGLAGPGGEQYF
-	few	TRBV7-6	TRBJ1-4	TGTGCCAGCAGCTTATCCGCGTCCCTTAATGAAAAACTGTTTTTT	CASSLSASLNEKLFF
TRBD2	-	TRBV29-1	TRBJ2-1	TGCAGCTCACCTAGCGGGAGCAGCTCCTACAATGAGCAGTTCTTC	CSSPSGSSSYNEQFF
TRBD2	-	TRBV6-6	TRBJ2-7	TGTGCCAGCAGCTCAACTAGCGGTTCCTACGAGCAGTACTTC	CASSSTSGSYEQYF
-	-	TRBV6-2/TRBV6-3	TRBJ2-3	TGTGCCAGCAGTTACTCTAATAGCGCCAGGGATACGCAGTATTTT	CASSYSNSARDTQYF
-	-	TRBV7-9	TRBJ2-2	TGTGCCAGCAGCTTAGCCGTTGACACCGGGGAGCTGTTTTTT	CASSLAVDTGELFF
TRBD1	-	TRBV9	TRBJ1-2	TGTGCCAGCAGCGTAGGACAGGGCCCCGGGGGCTACACCTTC	CASSVGQGPGGYTF
TRBD2	-	TRBV7-2	TRBJ2-3	TGTGCCAGCAGCTTAGGGTGGACTAGCTCGAATACGCAGTATTTT	CASSLGWTSSNTQYF
-	-	TRBV5-1	TRBJ2-5	TGCGCCAGCAGAAATGGCCCAGCGCTGCAAGAGACCCAGTACTTC	CASRNGPALQETQYF
TRBD2	-	TRBV4-1	TRBJ2-2	TGCGCCAGCAGCCAAGCCCCTAGCGGGAGAGAGACCGGGGAGCTGTTTTTT	CASSQAPSGRETGELFF
-	-	TRBV13	TRBJ2-2	TGTGCCAGCAGACCATGGACAGAAAATTCGAACACCGGGGAGCTGTTTTTT	CASRPWTENSNTGELFF
-	-	TRBV4-1	TRBJ1-3	TGCGCCAGCAGCCGGGGGGGCAGGGCCCCGTTCGGGTCTGGAAACACCATATATTTT	CASSRGGRAPFGSGNTIYF
-	-	TRBV18	TRBJ2-3	TGTGCCAGCTCACTGGCCCTGGAGGATACGCAGTATTTT	CASSLALEDTQYF
TRBD2	-	TRBV15	TRBJ2-1	TGTGCCACCAGCAGAGGAGTAGCGGGAGCCTACAATGAGCAGTTCTTC	CATSRGVAGAYNEQFF
TRBD2	-	TRBV19	TRBJ2-5	TGTGCAAGCGGGAGAGAGACCCAGTACTTC	CASGRETQYF